The source of this T cell receptor beta chain is a study of T cells in Graves' hyperthyroidism and ophthalmopathy. Using RNA transcripts as the source, TCR beta CDR3 regions were amplified. First-round RT-PCR with HTBI primers amplified the TCR CDR3 region. TCRdb independently ran MiXCR on the multiplex PCR reads; one entry per CDR3 protein. The sample holds 700,000 or so distinct CDR3 sequences; 13% to 15% are singletons and the top ten take around 12%. The CDR3 contains 14 residues. Germline-derived CDR1 and CDR2 are MNHEY and SVGEGT. Trimming removed 6 bases at V and 0 bases at J, with 11 bases between. Uncontrolled infection, other autoimmune disease, pregnancy or lactation barred patients from enrollment.

Source material: blood. The J gene is TRBJ1-2, the V gene TRBV6-2 or TRBV6-3; D not certain. This TCR was recovered from a woman aged 50 to 65 with Graves' ophthalmopathy. This CDR3 reads CASRGSTSNYGYTF. DNA of the CDR3: TGTGCCAGCAGGGGGTCTACGTCTAACTATGGCTACACCTTC.